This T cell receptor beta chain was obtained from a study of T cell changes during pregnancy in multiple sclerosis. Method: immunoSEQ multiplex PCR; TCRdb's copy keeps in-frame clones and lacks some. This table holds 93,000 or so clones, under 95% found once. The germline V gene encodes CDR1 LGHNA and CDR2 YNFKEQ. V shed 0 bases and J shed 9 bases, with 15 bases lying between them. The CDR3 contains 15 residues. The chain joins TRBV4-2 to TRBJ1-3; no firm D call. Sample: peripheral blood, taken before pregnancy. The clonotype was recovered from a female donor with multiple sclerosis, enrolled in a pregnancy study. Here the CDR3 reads CASSQDQNPRSTIYF. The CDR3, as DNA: TGTGCCAGCAGCCAAGATCAAAACCCGCGGAGCACCATATATTTT.